The T cell receptor (beta chain) under discussion was sequenced for a study of T cell responses to AZD1222 COVID-19 vaccine. Broader study findings: In a largely white British group with more females than males, clonal diversity was possibly underestimated. Spike-wide coverage was observed for vaccine-associated CD4 TCRs, with dominant responses at 160-218 and 743-854.

V lost 2 bases and J lost 0; bases outside the gene matches: 6. The CDR3 spans 17 residues. The V gene's germline CDR1 is SGHNT and CDR2 YYREEE (reference sequence). Here immunoSEQ multiplex PCR was the method, and the copy in TCRdb shows in-frame clones only, minus some. The sample includes 120,000 to 150,000 clones, approximately 90% seen only once; the top ten take over 4%. For this clone: No antigen is known for it.

Sequencing used peripheral blood, obtained 28 days after the second AZD1222 dose. The chain uses TRBV5-4 and TRBJ1-4; 8 nucleotides line up with TRBD1. The source is an adult who received the AZD1222 COVID-19 vaccine. The CDR3 loop reads CASSFTRGHATNEKLFF. CDR3 DNA sequence: TGTGCCAGCAGCTTCACCAGGGGGCATGCAACTAATGAAAAACTGTTTTTT.